This TCR beta chain was sequenced during a study of blood T cell repertoires in COVID-19. For the study at large: Specimens from acute and convalescent COVID-19 originated in the United States, Italy and Spain. In each case, the material was cDNA or gDNA derived from T cells, B-cell-depleted T cells, or PBMCs.

V shed 4 bases and J 2 bases; nucleotides not matched to a gene: 9. CDR1 and CDR2 (germline): SGHRS, YFSETQ. The CDR3 spans 15 residues. Per the authors' pipeline: How many nucleated cells were present was estimated from reference gene primer amplification. Some clones are missing from TCRdb's copy, which holds only in-frame ones; the method was immunoSEQ multiplex PCR. V and J calls and clone size follow that table, whereas D and trimming were derived from the DNA. The sample lists more than 100,000 clones, approximately 88% occurring once. The source is a human donor in a cohort sampled during active COVID-19. The sequenced sample was peripheral blood. The chain carries TRBV5-1 and TRBJ2-7; 7 nucleotides match TRBD1. The CDR3 region has the DNA TGCGCCAGCAGCCAGACCGGGACAGATACCTACGAGCAGTACTTC. Amino acids: CASSQTGTDTYEQYF. Full variable domain (missing parts from reference TRBV5-1 and TRBJ2-7): KAGVTQTPRYLIKTRGQQVTLSCSPISGHRSVSWYQQTPGQGLQFLFEYFSETQRNKGNFPGRFSGRQFSNSRSEMNVSTLELGDSALYLCASSQTGTDTYEQYFGPGTRLTVT.